Below, 15 T cell receptor beta chains from the same sample are listed, as sequenced in a study of blood T cell repertoires in COVID-19. Produced via immunoSEQ multiplex PCR; TCRdb's table is partial and in-frame only. The profile shows 250,000 to 350,000 clones, about 87% of them singletons. The sample was peripheral blood. Every receptor here comes from a woman between 45 and 60 years old who had recovered from COVID-19.

This clone has a single count. The chain carries TRBV19 and TRBJ2-1; TRBD2 agrees at 11 bases. Germline loops: CDR1 LNHDA, CDR2 SQIVND (reference sequence). The CDR3 length is 15 residues. Losses at the gene ends were 4 bases for V and 6 bases for J; bases not matched to a gene: 5. The CDR3 region is CASSTNSGGANEQFF. The CDR3 bases are TGTGCCAGTAGTACCAATAGCGGGGGGGCCAATGAGCAGTTCTTC. Full variable domain (outside the CDR3, taken from reference TRBV19 and TRBJ2-1): DGGITQSPKYLFRKEGQNVTLSCEQNLNHDAMYWYRQDPGQGLRLIYYSQIVNDFQKGDIAEGYSVSREKKESFPLTVTSAQKNPTAFYLCASSTNSGGANEQFFGPGTRLTVL.

The chain employs TRBV30 and TRBJ1-1; 9 nucleotides line up with TRBD1. The CDR3 has 13 amino acids. J gave up 4 bases and V 8 bases, and 8 bases lay outside the gene matches. Per the germline V gene, CDR1 is GTSNPN and CDR2 is SVGIG (reference sequence). The CDR3 DNA reads as TGTGCCGGACAGACAGGGGGTGTCACTGAAGCTTTCTTT. Amino acid sequence: CAGQTGGVTEAFF.

The CDR3 is CASSQNLRGDNEQFF. The CDR3 nucleotides read TGCGCCAGCAGCCAGAATTTACGGGGGGACAATGAGCAGTTCTTC. The chain recombines TRBV4-3 with TRBJ2-1, with TRBD2 identical over 7 bases. V lost 3 bases to trimming and J lost 5 bases; unmatched junction nucleotides: 7. CDR1 is LGHNA, CDR2 YSLEER, per germline. This CDR3 has 15 amino acids.

The chain recombines TRBV3-1 (or the pseudogene TRBV3-2) with TRBJ2-7, with D uncertain. CDR3 length: 15 residues. Germline V gene lookup returns CDR1 LGHDT and CDR2 YNNKEL (reference sequence). Trimming removed 0 bases from V and 3 bases from J, with 12 bases in between. The CDR3 spells CASSQDSRRSYEQYF. The CDR3 coding sequence is TGTGCCAGCAGCCAAGATAGTAGGCGGAGCTACGAGCAGTACTTC.

The V and J genes are TRBV5-6 and TRBJ2-1; 8 bases match TRBD2. V shed 4 bases and J 6 bases; nucleotides not matched to a gene: 6. The CDR3 is 14 amino acids. The germline CDR1 and CDR2 sequences are SGHDT and YYEEEE. CDR3 coding DNA: TGTGCCAGCAGCCTCTGGACTAGCTTCAATGAGCAGTTCTTC. This gives the protein CASSLWTSFNEQFF. Full variable domain (outside the CDR3, taken from reference TRBV5-6 and TRBJ2-1): DAGVTQSPTHLIKTRGQQVTLRCSPKSGHDTVSWYQQALGQGPQFIFQYYEEEERQRGNFPDRFSGHQFPNYSSELNVNALLLGDSALYLCASSLWTSFNEQFFGPGTRLTVL.

A single count supports this clone. The chain has TRBV13 and TRBJ2-1; 7 positions match TRBD1. In germline, CDR1 is PRHDT, CDR2 FYEKMQ (reference sequence). The CDR3 extends over 12 amino acids. J lost 8 bases, V lost 3 bases, and 1 base had no gene match. CDR3 loop: CASSLDRHEQFF. CDR3 in DNA: TGTGCCAGCAGCTTGGACAGGCATGAGCAGTTCTTC.

In this sample, this clone turned up a few times. This sample includes further DNA sequences coding for the same CDR3. V gene TRBV6-1 combines with J gene TRBJ2-1; D uncertain. The V and J ends lost 3 bases and 7 bases respectively, with 7 bases between them. The CDR3 spans 12 residues. The germline gives CDR1 MNHNS, CDR2 SASEGT. The DNA for the CDR3 is TGTGCCAGCAGTGACCCGGGTAATGAGCAGTTCTTC. The encoded protein is CASSDPGNEQFF.

V gene TRBV7-9 combines with J gene TRBJ2-3, with 8 positions matching TRBD2. Germline loops: CDR1 SEHNR, CDR2 FQNEAQ (reference sequence). The CDR3 extends over 16 amino acids. Trimming removed 7 bases from V and 1 base from J; junction bases left unmatched: 10. The CDR3 sequence: CASTPPELAGTDTQYF. The CDR3 DNA sequence: TGTGCCAGCACACCTCCCGAACTAGCGGGCACAGATACGCAGTATTTT.

The rearrangement links TRBV6-5 to TRBJ2-7, with 11 positions matching TRBD2. The CDR3 spans 14 residues. With 6 bases clipped from V and 2 bases from J, the junction kept 3 bases outside the gene matches. Germline V gives CDR1 MNHEY, CDR2 SVGAGI. CDR3 nucleotide sequence: TGTGCCAGCAGACTTAGCGGGGGGGCCTACGAGCAGTACTTC. It codes for CASRLSGGAYEQYF.

The V call is TRBV4-3, the J call TRBJ2-7; 9 bases line up with TRBD1. CDR1 LGHNA and CDR2 YSLEER come from the germline V gene. Losses at the gene ends were 3 bases for V and 3 bases for J; bases not matched to a gene: 6. CDR3 length equals 15 residues. For the CDR3, the DNA is TGCGCCAGCAGCCAGAACAGGGGGCGCTTCTACGAGCAGTACTTC. Translating it yields CASSQNRGRFYEQYF.

This chain joins TRBV7-2 and TRBJ1-5; 7 bases align to TRBD1. Germline CDR1 reads SGHTA; CDR2 reads FQGNSA. The trim removed 5 bases at V and 6 bases at J, leaving 10 bases unmatched. This CDR3 has 15 residues. CDR3 sequence (DNA): TGTGCCAGCAGCCTCGAAGGGGGCGCGGGTCAGCCCCAGCATTTT. It encodes CASSLEGGAGQPQHF. The full variable domain, in which reference TRBV7-2 and TRBJ1-5 provide the parts outside the CDR3, is GAGVSQSPSNKVTEKGKDVELRCDPISGHTALYWYRQSLGQGLEFLIYFQGNSAPDKSGLPSDRFSAERTGGSVSTLTIQRTQQEDSAVYLCASSLEGGAGQPQHFGDGTRLSIL.

The J gene is TRBJ1-6, the V gene TRBV20-1; no clear D gene. This CDR3 has 13 residues. V lost 3 bases to trimming and J lost 10 bases, with 13 bases between them. Germline V lookup: CDR1 DFQATT, CDR2 SNEGSKA (reference sequence). Here the CDR3 DNA reads TGCAGTGCTAGTCAGCCAACGGGATCACCCCTCCACTTT. As protein: CSASQPTGSPLHF.

This rearrangement joins TRBV7-2 to TRBJ1-1; TRBD1 is a possible D gene (6 bases). There are 14 residues in the CDR3. Per germline, CDR1 SGHTA and CDR2 FQGNSA. The ends were cut back, 4 bases at V and 0 bases at J, with 9 bases in the middle. The CDR3 loop reads CASSSGQLNTEAFF. CDR3 DNA: TGTGCCAGCAGCTCCGGACAGCTGAACACTGAAGCTTTCTTT.

The rearrangement uses TRBV5-4 and TRBJ2-7; D is unclear. Deletions cut 3 bases from V and 5 bases from J, with 21 bases between. Germline V lookup: CDR1 SGHNT, CDR2 YYREEE (reference sequence). The CDR3 is 16 amino acids. CDR3: CASSSIGLVAAHEQYF. The CDR3 DNA follows: TGTGCCAGCAGCTCCATTGGTTTAGTCGCGGCCCACGAGCAGTACTTC. The variable domain in full, with the rest retrieved from reference TRBV5-4 and TRBJ2-7, is ETGVTQSPTHLIKTRGQQVTLRCSSQSGHNTVSWYQQALGQGPQFIFQYYREEENGRGNFPPRFSGLQFPNYSSELNVNALELDDSALYLCASSSIGLVAAHEQYFGPGTRLTVT.

The CDR3 bases are TGTGCCAGTAGTGGACAGGGTCAGGCGAATTCACCCCTCCACTTT. Translation: CASSGQGQANSPLHF. V gene TRBV19 combines with J gene TRBJ1-6, with 8 bases aligning to TRBD1. There are 15 residues in the CDR3. Germline V gene sequence: CDR1 LNHDA, CDR2 SQIVND (reference sequence). Trimming took 5 bases from V and 7 from J; bases not matched to a gene: 7.